This T cell receptor (beta chain) is from a study of T cell responses to AZD1222 COVID-19 vaccine. Trimming at V came to 4 bases and at J to 7 bases, leaving 7 bases not matched to a gene. The CDR3 has 15 residues. CDR1 and CDR2 from the germline V gene are LNHDA and SQIVND (reference sequence). TCRdb's copy holds only in-frame clones and misses some; the assay was immunoSEQ multiplex PCR. The data hold 100,000 to 150,000 clones, with over 80% observed a single time. This rearrangement joins TRBV19 to TRBJ1-5; 10 nucleotides agree with TRBD1. The sample was peripheral blood, taken on day 0 of AZD1222 vaccination. The sequence derives from an adult in good health. The CDR3 DNA follows: TGTGCCAGTAGTAAGACAGGGGGCTCGAGACAGCCCCAGCATTTT. This sequence encodes CASSKTGGSRQPQHF.